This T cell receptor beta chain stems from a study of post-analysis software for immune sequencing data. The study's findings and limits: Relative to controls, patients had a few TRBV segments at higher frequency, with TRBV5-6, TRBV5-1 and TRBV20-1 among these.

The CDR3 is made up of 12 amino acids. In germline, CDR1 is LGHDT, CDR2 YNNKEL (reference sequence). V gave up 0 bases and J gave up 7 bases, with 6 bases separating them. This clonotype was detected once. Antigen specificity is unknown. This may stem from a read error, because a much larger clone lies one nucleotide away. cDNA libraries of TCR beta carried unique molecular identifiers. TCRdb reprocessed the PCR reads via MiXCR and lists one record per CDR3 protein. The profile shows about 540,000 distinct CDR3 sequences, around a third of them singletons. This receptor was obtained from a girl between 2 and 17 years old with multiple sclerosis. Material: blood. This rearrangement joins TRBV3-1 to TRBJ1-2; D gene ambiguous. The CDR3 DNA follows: TGTGCCAGCAGCCAAGATACGACTGGCTACACCTTC. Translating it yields CASSQDTTGYTF.